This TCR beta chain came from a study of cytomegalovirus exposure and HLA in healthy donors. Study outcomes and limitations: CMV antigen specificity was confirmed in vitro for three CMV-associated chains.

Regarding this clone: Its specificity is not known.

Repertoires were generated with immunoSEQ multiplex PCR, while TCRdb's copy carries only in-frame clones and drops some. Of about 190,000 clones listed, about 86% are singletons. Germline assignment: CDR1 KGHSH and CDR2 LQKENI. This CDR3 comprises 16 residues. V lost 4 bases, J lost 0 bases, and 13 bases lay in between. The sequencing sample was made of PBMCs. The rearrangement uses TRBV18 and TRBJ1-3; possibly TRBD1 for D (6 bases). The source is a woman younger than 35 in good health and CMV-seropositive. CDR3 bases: TGTGCCAGCTCACGCCGGGACACCCCCTCTGGAAACACCATATATTTT. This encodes CASSRRDTPSGNTIYF.